The rows below give T cell receptor beta chains drawn from one sample of a study of blood T cell repertoires in COVID-19. The repertoire was sequenced with immunoSEQ multiplex PCR; TCRdb's copy has only in-frame clones and lacks some. This sample has roughly 60,000 clones; about nine tenths occur once, and the top ten carry over 9.5%. Sequenced sample: peripheral blood. These receptors were taken from a human donor with acute or convalescent COVID-19. The donor label of this sample is uncertain. CDR3s include the opening cysteine and the closing phenylalanine or tryptophan. Fields, in order: J gene, V gene, CDR3 protein.

>TRBJ1-1|TRBV2
CASSELNAGDTEAFF
>TRBJ2-3|TRBV19
CASSTAPGVDTQYF
>TRBJ1-2|TRBV11-2
CASSLTGPYGYTF
>TRBJ2-3|TRBV7-3
CASSSQGAYPGNTQYF
>TRBJ2-1|TRBV12-3/TRBV12-4
CASQGEVNEQFF
>TRBJ2-1|TRBV20-1
CSARLGEVQFF
>TRBJ1-4|TRBV5-1
CASSLAPFATNEKLFF
>TRBJ2-5|TRBV10-3
CAISDLGREKLQETQYF
>TRBJ2-5|TRBV19
CASSITGTVETQYF
>TRBJ1-4|TRBV19
CASSTGQGSLEKLFF
>TRBJ1-6|TRBV6-1
CASSDGQMSSYNSPLHF
>TRBJ2-3|TRBV24-1
CATSDTNTDTQYF
>TRBJ1-1|TRBV7-9
CASSNHMRLQGNSMNTEAFF
>TRBJ2-1|TRBV5-1
CASSFQRGYNEQFF
>TRBJ2-7|TRBV5-1
CASSSGGKDYEQYF
>TRBJ1-2|TRBV7-6
CASSPGEDYGYTF
>TRBJ1-6|TRBV6-2/TRBV6-3
CASSPPTGFRNSPLHF
>TRBJ1-2|TRBV7-8
CASSLAGGRDEGYTF
>TRBJ2-3|TRBV19
CASTPDRVADTQYF
>TRBJ1-2|TRBV2
CASSGEFHTGYTF
>TRBJ1-6|TRBV7-9
CASSLTGSSYNSPLHF
>TRBJ1-5|TRBV7-9
CASSFSSGQGEQPQHF
>TRBJ2-2|TRBV9
CASSLLSGGATGELFF